This TCR beta chain was recorded in a study of blood T cell repertoires in COVID-19. Study details: COVID-19 samples from acute and convalescent phases originated in the United States, Italy and Spain. Nucleic acid was either cDNA or gDNA, and it came from T cells, B-cell-depleted T cells, or PBMCs.

Per the authors' pipeline: For nucleated cells, counts were estimated from reference gene primer amplification. Only in-frame clones appear in the TCRdb table, and some are missing; sequencing was by immunoSEQ multiplex PCR. For V, J and clone size, that table is used; D and trimming come from the DNA. The sample has approximately 290,000 clones; more than 65% are singletons. V trimming: 0 bases; J trimming: 5 bases; junction bases outside the gene matches: 4. Germline V lookup: CDR1 SGHTS, CDR2 YDEGEE. The CDR3 has 14 residues. The chain is built from TRBV5-8 and TRBJ1-1, with 7 bases fitting TRBD1. What was sequenced was peripheral blood. This TCR was recovered from a person aged 70 to 80 with COVID-19, enrolled during active disease. CDR3 sequence: CASSLAGGWTEAFF. CDR3 nucleotides: TGTGCCAGCAGCTTGGCAGGGGGTTGGACTGAAGCTTTCTTT.